The 18 T cell receptor beta chains below were found in one sample sequenced in a study of T-cell memory formation after mild COVID-19. TCRdb re-derived calls from the 5' RACE reads in MiXCR, one entry per CDR3 protein. The sample holds hundreds of thousands of distinct CDR3 sequences, roughly a fifth seen once. Sequenced material: PBMCs or a T cell subset sorted from them (not recorded which). Every receptor here comes from a man aged 18 to 30 who had mild COVID-19 (a few samples of this study predate the infection). Cell type and time point are not known.

This clonotype occurred a few times. The rearrangement joins TRBV2 to TRBJ2-7, with D perhaps matching TRBD1 or TRBD2 (5 bases each). CDR3 length: 13 residues. Trimming pared 7 bases from V and 2 bases from J, leaving 12 bases between. CDR1 and CDR2 from the germline V gene are SNHLY and FYNNEI. The CDR3 DNA sequence: TGTGCCAGCATACGGGACGGTACCTACGAGCAGTACTTC. Amino acids: CASIRDGTYEQYF.

This sequence joins TRBV12-3 or TRBV12-4 and TRBJ2-7; either TRBD1 or TRBD2 may supply D (6 bases each). The CDR3 has 13 residues. V was cut by 6 bases and J by 4 bases, with 13 bases left in between. CDR3 DNA sequence: TGTGCCAGCAGGGGGGCAGGGAGGTACGAGCAGTACTTC. Amino acids: CASRGAGRYEQYF.

This clonotype was recorded a few times. V usage is TRBV27 and J usage is TRBJ1-2, with unresolved D. Trimming took off 3 bases at V and 5 bases at J, with 13 bases between the two ends. The CDR3 loop spans 14 amino acids. CDR1 is MNHEY, CDR2 SMNVEV, per germline (reference sequence). The CDR3 DNA reads as TGTGCCAGCAGTTTTCCCGAGACGGAGTATGGCTACACCTTC. Its protein product is CASSFPETEYGYTF.

This clonotype was observed a few times. The CDR3 nucleotides read TGTGCCAGCAGTTTACTGGCTTGGGGCTCCTACAATGAGCAGTTCTTC. Translated: CASSLLAWGSYNEQFF. The chain has TRBV12-3 or TRBV12-4 and TRBJ2-1, with D hard to call. The germline V and J ends were trimmed by 2 bases and 0 bases, with 11 bases remaining between them. The CDR3 contains 16 residues.

The sample holds a few counts of this clonotype. The chain uses TRBV19 and TRBJ1-5; D is undetermined. Trimming cost V 4 bases and J 5 bases, with 6 bases left between them. Germline V gene sequence: CDR1 LNHDA, CDR2 SQIVND (reference sequence). The CDR3 extends over 12 amino acids. The CDR3 DNA reads as TGTGCCAGTAGTAAACAATATCAGCCCCAGCATTTT. Its translation: CASSKQYQPQHF.

This clonotype showed up many times. The chain carries TRBV20-1 and TRBJ1-2; D is unresolved. The germline V gene encodes CDR1 DFQATT and CDR2 SNEGSKA (reference sequence). CDR3 length: 11 amino acids. V was cut by 7 bases and J by 3 bases, with 9 bases left in between. The CDR3 coding sequence is TGCAGTGGGACGGATGACTATGGCTACACCTTC. Amino acid sequence: CSGTDDYGYTF.

This clonotype was counted between two and nine times. The CDR3 loop is CASSLGRSLDTQYF. In DNA form, the CDR3 reads TGTGCCAGCAGCTTGGGAAGGTCGCTAGATACGCAGTATTTT. This sequence joins TRBV5-6 and TRBJ2-3, with D unclear. CDR1 and CDR2 from the germline V gene are SGHDT and YYEEEE. Between the trimmed V and J ends, which lost 0 bases and 5 bases, there was a span of 10 bases. The CDR3 runs to 14 residues.

This clonotype was detected only a few times. The chain uses TRBV3-1 and TRBJ2-1; D not certain. Germline-derived CDR1 and CDR2 are LGHDT and YNNKEL (reference sequence). Trimming removed 2 bases from V and 9 bases from J, with 17 bases in between. The CDR3 runs 15 residues. This CDR3 is CASSQPSAKLGEQFF. The CDR3 bases are TGTGCCAGCAGCCAACCAAGCGCTAAATTGGGTGAGCAGTTCTTC.

The sample holds many counts of this clonotype. This chain uses TRBV12-3 or TRBV12-4 with TRBJ2-5; D possibly corresponds to TRBD1 (5 bases). V shed 5 bases and J shed 2 bases, with 9 bases lying between them. The CDR3 is 13 amino acids. The DNA for the CDR3 is TGTGCCAGCAGTGCAGACAGACAAGAGACCCAGTACTTC. This translates into CASSADRQETQYF.

The chain employs TRBV7-6 and TRBJ2-2; perhaps TRBD1 as D (5 bases). This CDR3 has 15 residues. Germline CDR1 is SGHVS and CDR2 is FNYEAQ. The germline V and J ends were trimmed by 3 bases and 6 bases, with 14 bases remaining between them. The CDR3 bases are TGTGCCAGCAGCTTTAACCGAAGGGGTTCCGGGGAGCTGTTTTTT. Translation: CASSFNRRGSGELFF.

This CDR3 is CASSGGVTEAFF. Here the CDR3 DNA reads TGTGCCAGCAGCGGTGGGGTTACTGAAGCTTTCTTT. V gene TRBV9 combines with J gene TRBJ1-1; D ambiguous. Trimming removed 3 bases from V and 5 bases from J, with 8 bases in between. Per the germline V gene, CDR1 is SGDLS and CDR2 is YYNGEE. The length of the CDR3 is 12 residues.

The rearrangement joins TRBV2 to TRBJ2-3; D is unresolved. The CDR3 extends over 13 amino acids. Between the trimmed V and J ends, which lost 5 bases and 2 bases, there was a span of 8 bases. Germline V gives CDR1 SNHLY, CDR2 FYNNEI. CDR3 coding DNA: TGTGCCAGCAGTCGGTTTTACACAGATACGCAGTATTTT. Protein: CASSRFYTDTQYF.

The chain couples TRBV4-1 to TRBJ2-3, with 11 positions matching TRBD2. J lost 6 bases, V lost 2 bases, and 7 bases had no gene match. The CDR3 spans 16 residues. Germline V lookup: CDR1 MGHRA, CDR2 YSYEKL. CDR3 in DNA: TGCGCCAGCAGCCAAAGGTTACTAGCGGGGGTGGATACGCAGTATTTT. It encodes CASSQRLLAGVDTQYF.

The chain links TRBV6-5 to TRBJ2-3; D might be TRBD2 (6 bases). The CDR3 is 17 residues long. Trimming shortened V by 0 bases and J by 2 bases, and 15 bases separated the two germline ends. Germline V gene sequence: CDR1 MNHEY, CDR2 SVGAGI. The CDR3 here is CASSYSVGGTVTDTQYF. The CDR3 DNA is TGTGCCAGCAGTTACTCAGTGGGGGGAACGGTCACAGATACGCAGTATTTT.

This chain uses TRBV18 with TRBJ2-3; D gene unclear. This CDR3 has 16 residues. Looked up from germline, CDR1 is KGHSH and CDR2 is LQKENI. The V gene lost 3 bases and the J gene lost 7 bases, with 20 bases spanning the gap. CDR3 amino acids: CASSPTTMSASYTQYF. The CDR3 DNA sequence: TGTGCCAGCTCACCTACCACTATGTCGGCTTCTTATACGCAGTATTTT.

This sequence joins TRBV4-3 and TRBJ2-6, with D uncertain. The V gene lost 0 bases and the J gene lost 1 base, with 7 bases spanning the gap. The CDR3 totals 16 residues. Looked up from germline, CDR1 is LGHNA and CDR2 is YSLEER. DNA for the CDR3: TGCGCCAGCAGCCAAGAATACGCATCTGGGGCCAACGTCCTGACTTTC. Translating it yields CASSQEYASGANVLTF.

The chain joins TRBV20-1 to TRBJ1-1; no reliable D call. Per the germline V gene, CDR1 is DFQATT and CDR2 is SNEGSKA (reference sequence). Between the trimmed V and J ends, which lost 0 bases and 9 bases, there was a span of 14 bases. The CDR3 runs 13 residues. CDR3 nucleotides: TGCAGTGCTAGAGAAATGGGCTACTCCAAAGCTTTCTTT. Translating it yields CSAREMGYSKAFF.

The V gene is TRBV12-3 or TRBV12-4, the J gene TRBJ2-5; 11 nucleotides agree with TRBD2. There are 17 residues in the CDR3. With 2 bases clipped from V and 5 bases from J, the junction kept 10 bases outside the gene matches. The CDR3 protein is CASSLWLAGGRGETQYF. The CDR3 bases are TGTGCCAGCAGTTTATGGCTAGCGGGGGGCCGAGGGGAGACCCAGTACTTC.